This TCR beta chain was retrieved from a study of regulatory dendritic cells for organ transplantation. General study findings and limits: Resting memory CD8+ T cells held the most alloreactive clonotypes. Memory CD8+ clonal expansion seemed more limited with regulatory than mature dendritic cells.

The repertoire was sequenced with immunoSEQ multiplex PCR; TCRdb's copy has only in-frame clones and lacks some. The repertoire holds under 40,000 clones, approximately 90% seen once, with over 0.095% in the top ten. As concerns this clone: What it binds is unknown.

Material for sequencing was naive CD8+ T cells from blood. Subset described: CD45RA+ naive T cells. The sequence was obtained from a human donor in good health.

DNA of the CDR3: TGTGCCAGCAGCGTAGGGGGACTAGCGGGGACCTATGAGCAGTTCTTC. Encoded protein: CASSVGGLAGTYEQFF. This chain links TRBV9 with TRBJ2-1, with TRBD2 identical over 13 bases. There are 16 residues in the CDR3. With V trimmed by 0 bases and J by 8 bases, 5 bases remained unmatched. From germline, CDR1 is SGDLS and CDR2 YYNGEE.